The following is a TCR beta chain sequence with its context. Its antigen is as yet unknown. This specimen comes from a study of cytomegalovirus exposure and HLA in healthy donors. General study results and limits: Altogether, about 160 TCR beta chains were recorded as cytomegalovirus-associated. It was reported that the classifier diagnosed cytomegalovirus status with high specificity and sensitivity in both the original and validation cohorts. Productive rates of about 87% or about 30% were seen for most TCR beta V segments in an earlier analysis.

The donors comprised healthy bone marrow donors. The PCR employed 60 Vbeta primers together with 13 Jbeta primers. This table comes from immunoSEQ multiplex PCR, and its TCRdb copy is limited to in-frame clones, with some not included. The sample has around 78,000 clones. Source material: PBMCs. This receptor was taken from a man between 18 and 35 years old in good health and CMV-seropositive.

This chain's CDR3 is CASSLGGGDQPQHF. The CDR3 nucleotides read TGTGCCAGCAGCTTGGGGGGGGGAGATCAGCCCCAGCATTTT. The rearrangement uses TRBV5-4 and TRBJ1-5; maybe TRBD1 (5 bases). Per germline, CDR1 SGHNT and CDR2 YYREEE (reference sequence). V gave up 0 bases and J gave up 5 bases, with 9 bases separating them. The CDR3 is made up of 14 amino acids.